This T cell receptor (beta chain) was captured by sequencing in a study of T cells in women clearing cervical HPV infection. Germline CDR1 is SNHLY and CDR2 is FYNNEI. This CDR3 has 15 amino acids. About this clone itself: The observed sequence ends 3 residues before the CDR3 terminus, with the missing tail filled in from the germline J gene.

Clones were sequenced by immunoSEQ multiplex PCR, and TCRdb holds only the in-frame ones, with some missing. This sample's table has about 39,000 clones. The TCR sequence derives from a woman between 18 and 70 years old with a cervical HPV16 infection that either progressed to CIN3+ or cleared (not recorded which). Material for sequencing was blood buffy coat. This sequence joins TRBV2 and TRBJ2-3, with D perhaps matching TRBD1 (6 bases). The CDR3 bases that were read are TGTGCCAGCAGTGTGGGACAAGACCTTCAAGAGACG. Protein product: CASSVGQDLQET. From start to end, the CDR3 is CASSVGQDLQETQYF. The full variable domain, rest sourced from reference TRBV2 and TRBJ2-3, is EPEVTQTPSHQVTQMGQEVILRCVPISNHLYFYWYRQILGQKVEFLVSFYNNEISEKSEIFDDQFSVERPDGSNFTLKIRSTKLEDSAMYFCASSVGQDLQETQYFGPGTRLTVL.